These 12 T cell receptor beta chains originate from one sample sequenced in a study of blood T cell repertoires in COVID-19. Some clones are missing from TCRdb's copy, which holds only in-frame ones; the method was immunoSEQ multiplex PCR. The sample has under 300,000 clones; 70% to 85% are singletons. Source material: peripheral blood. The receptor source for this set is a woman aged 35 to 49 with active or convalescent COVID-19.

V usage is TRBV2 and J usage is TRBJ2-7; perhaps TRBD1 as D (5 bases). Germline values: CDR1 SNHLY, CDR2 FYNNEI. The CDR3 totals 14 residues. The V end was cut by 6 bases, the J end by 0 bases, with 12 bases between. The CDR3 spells CASRRTQSSYEQYF. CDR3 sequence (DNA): TGTGCCAGCAGGCGGACACAGAGCTCCTACGAGCAGTACTTC.

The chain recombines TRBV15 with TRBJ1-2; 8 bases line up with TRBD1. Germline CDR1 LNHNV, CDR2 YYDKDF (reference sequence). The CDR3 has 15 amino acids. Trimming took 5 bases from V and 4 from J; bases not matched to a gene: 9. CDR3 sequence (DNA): TGTGCCACCAGCGAGTTCTCCGGGACAGGCTATGGCTACACCTTC. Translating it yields CATSEFSGTGYGYTF. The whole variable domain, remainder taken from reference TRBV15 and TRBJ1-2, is DAMVIQNPRYQVTQFGKPVTLSCSQTLNHNVMYWYQQKSSQAPKLLFHYYDKDFNNEADTPDNFQSRRPNTSFCFLDIRSPGLGDTAMYLCATSEFSGTGYGYTFGSGTRLTVV.

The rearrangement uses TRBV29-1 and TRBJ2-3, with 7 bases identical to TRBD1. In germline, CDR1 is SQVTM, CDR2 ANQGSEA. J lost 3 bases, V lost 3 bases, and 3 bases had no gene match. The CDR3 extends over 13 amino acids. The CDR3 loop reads CSVEVQGTDTQYF. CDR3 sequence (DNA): TGCAGCGTTGAGGTACAGGGGACAGATACGCAGTATTTT.

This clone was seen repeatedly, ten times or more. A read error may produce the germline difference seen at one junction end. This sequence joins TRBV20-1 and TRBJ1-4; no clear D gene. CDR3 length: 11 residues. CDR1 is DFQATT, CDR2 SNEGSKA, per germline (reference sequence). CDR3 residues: CSANGGSMGRF. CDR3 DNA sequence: TGCAGTGCTAACGGAGGCTCGATGGGCCGCTTT.

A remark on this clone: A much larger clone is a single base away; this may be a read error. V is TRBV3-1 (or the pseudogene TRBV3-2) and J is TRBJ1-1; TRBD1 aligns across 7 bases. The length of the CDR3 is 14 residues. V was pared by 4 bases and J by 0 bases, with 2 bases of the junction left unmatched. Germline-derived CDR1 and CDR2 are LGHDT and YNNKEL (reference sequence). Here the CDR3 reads CASSRTGLNTEAFF. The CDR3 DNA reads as TGTGCCAGCAGCCGGACAGGCTTGAACACTGAAGCTTTCTTT.

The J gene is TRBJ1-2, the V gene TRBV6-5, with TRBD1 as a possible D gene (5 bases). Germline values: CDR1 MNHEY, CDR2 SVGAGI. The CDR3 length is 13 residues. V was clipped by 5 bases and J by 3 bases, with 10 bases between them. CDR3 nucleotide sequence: TGTGCCAGCAGTAGGGGCCAGGACTATGGCTACACCTTC. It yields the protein CASSRGQDYGYTF.

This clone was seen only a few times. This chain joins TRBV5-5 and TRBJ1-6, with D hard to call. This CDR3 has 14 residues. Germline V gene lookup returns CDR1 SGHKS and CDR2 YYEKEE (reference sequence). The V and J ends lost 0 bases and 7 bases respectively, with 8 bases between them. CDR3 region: CASSLGGSNSPLHF. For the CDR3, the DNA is TGTGCCAGCAGCTTGGGCGGATCAAATTCACCCCTCCACTTT. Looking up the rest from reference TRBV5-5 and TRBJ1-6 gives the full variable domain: DAGVTQSPTHLIKTRGQQVTLRCSPISGHKSVSWYQQVLGQGPQFIFQYYEKEERGRGNFPDRFSARQFPNYSSELNVNALLLGDSALYLCASSLGGSNSPLHFGNGTRLTVT.

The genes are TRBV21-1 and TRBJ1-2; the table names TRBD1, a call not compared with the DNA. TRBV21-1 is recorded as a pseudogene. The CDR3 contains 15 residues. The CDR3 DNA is TGTGCCAGCCCGGAAGGGGGACAGACCCTTCGAGGCTACACCTTC. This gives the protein CASPEGGQTLRGYTF.

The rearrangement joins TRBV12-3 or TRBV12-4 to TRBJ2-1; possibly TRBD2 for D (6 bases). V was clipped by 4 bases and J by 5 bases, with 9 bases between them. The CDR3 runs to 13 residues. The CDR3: CASSSRGHNEQFF. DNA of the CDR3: TGTGCCAGCAGTTCGCGGGGCCACAATGAGCAGTTCTTC.

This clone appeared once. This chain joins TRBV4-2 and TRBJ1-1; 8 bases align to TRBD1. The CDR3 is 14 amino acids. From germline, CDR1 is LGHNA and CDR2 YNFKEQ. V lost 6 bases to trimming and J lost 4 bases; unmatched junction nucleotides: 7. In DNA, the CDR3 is TGTGCCAGCAGACCGACAGGGGCGGGCACTGAAGCTTTCTTT. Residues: CASRPTGAGTEAFF.

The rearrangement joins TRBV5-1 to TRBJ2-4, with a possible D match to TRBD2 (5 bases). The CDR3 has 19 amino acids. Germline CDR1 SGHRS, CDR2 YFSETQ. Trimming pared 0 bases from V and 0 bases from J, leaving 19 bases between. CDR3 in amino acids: CASSLEPPLPGLAKNIQYF. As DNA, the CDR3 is TGCGCCAGCAGCTTGGAACCCCCCCTTCCCGGACTAGCCAAAAACATTCAGTACTTC.

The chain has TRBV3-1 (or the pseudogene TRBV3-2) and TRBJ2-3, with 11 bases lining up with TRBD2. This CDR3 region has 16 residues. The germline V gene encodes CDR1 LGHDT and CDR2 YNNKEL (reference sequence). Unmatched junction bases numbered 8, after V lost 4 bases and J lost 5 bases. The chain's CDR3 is CASSLGLAGPGDTQYF. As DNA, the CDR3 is TGTGCCAGCAGCCTTGGACTAGCGGGTCCCGGAGATACGCAGTATTTT.